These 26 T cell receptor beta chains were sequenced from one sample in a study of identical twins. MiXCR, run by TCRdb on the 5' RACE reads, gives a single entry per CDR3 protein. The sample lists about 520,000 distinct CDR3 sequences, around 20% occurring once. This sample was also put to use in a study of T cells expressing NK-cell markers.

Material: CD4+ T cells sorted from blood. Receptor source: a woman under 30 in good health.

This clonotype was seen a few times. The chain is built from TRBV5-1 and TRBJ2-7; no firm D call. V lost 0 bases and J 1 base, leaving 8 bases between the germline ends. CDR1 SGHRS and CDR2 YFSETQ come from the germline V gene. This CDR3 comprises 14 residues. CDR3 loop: CASSLVTASYEQYF. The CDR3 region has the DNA TGCGCCAGCAGCTTGGTCACAGCATCCTACGAGCAGTACTTC. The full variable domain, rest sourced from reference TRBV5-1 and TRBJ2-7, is KAGVTQTPRYLIKTRGQQVTLSCSPISGHRSVSWYQQTPGQGLQFLFEYFSETQRNKGNFPGRFSGRQFSNSRSEMNVSTLELGDSALYLCASSLVTASYEQYFGPGTRLTVT.

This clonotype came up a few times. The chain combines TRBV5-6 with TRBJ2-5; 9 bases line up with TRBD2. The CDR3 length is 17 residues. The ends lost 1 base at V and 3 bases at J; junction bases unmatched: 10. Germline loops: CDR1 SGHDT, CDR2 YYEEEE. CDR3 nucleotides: TGTGCCAGCAGCTTGAGGCCTGAACTAGCGGGCAAAGAGACCCAGTACTTC. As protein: CASSLRPELAGKETQYF.

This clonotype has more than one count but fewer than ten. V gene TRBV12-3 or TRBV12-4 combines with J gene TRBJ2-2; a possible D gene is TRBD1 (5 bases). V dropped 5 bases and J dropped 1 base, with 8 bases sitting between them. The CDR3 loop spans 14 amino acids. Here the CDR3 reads CASSLQVNTGELFF. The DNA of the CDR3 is TGTGCCAGCAGTCTACAGGTGAACACCGGGGAGCTGTTTTTT.

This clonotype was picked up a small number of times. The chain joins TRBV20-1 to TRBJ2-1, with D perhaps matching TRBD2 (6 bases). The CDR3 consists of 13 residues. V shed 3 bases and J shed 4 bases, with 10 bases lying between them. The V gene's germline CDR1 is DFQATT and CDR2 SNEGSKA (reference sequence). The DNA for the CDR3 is TGCAGTGCTAGCGGGAGTTGGTACAATGAGCAGTTCTTC. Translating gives CSASGSWYNEQFF.

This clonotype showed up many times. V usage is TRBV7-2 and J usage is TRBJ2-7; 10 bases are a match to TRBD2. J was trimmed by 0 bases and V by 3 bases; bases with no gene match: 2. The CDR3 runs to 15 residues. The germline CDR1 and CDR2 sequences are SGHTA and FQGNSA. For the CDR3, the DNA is TGTGCCAGCAGCTTGACTAGCGGGCCCTCCTACGAGCAGTACTTC. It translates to CASSLTSGPSYEQYF.

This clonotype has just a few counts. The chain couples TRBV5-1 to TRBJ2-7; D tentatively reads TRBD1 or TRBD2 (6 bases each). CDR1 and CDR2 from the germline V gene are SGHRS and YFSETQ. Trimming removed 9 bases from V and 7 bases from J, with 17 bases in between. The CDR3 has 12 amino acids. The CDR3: CAILYRGDEQYF. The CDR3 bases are TGCGCCATCCTTTATAGGGGGGATGAGCAGTACTTC. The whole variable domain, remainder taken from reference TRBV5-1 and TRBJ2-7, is KAGVTQTPRYLIKTRGQQVTLSCSPISGHRSVSWYQQTPGQGLQFLFEYFSETQRNKGNFPGRFSGRQFSNSRSEMNVSTLELGDSALYLCAILYRGDEQYFGPGTRLTVT.

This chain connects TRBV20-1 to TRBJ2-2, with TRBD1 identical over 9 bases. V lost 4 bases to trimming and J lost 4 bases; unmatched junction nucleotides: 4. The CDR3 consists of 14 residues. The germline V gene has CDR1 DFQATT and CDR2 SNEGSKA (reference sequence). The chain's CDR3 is CSAMNRGRTGELFF. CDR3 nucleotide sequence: TGCAGTGCTATGAACAGGGGGCGCACCGGGGAGCTGTTTTTT.

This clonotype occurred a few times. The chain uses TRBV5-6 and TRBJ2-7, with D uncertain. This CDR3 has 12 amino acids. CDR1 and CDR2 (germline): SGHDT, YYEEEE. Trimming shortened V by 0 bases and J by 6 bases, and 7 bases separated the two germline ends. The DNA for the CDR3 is TGTGCCAGCAGCTTGGATCTTGGCGAGCAGTACTTC. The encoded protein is CASSLDLGEQYF.

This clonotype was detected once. The CDR3 coding sequence is TGTGCCAGCAGCTTCATTTGGGAGGGAGAGACCCAGTACTTC. Protein: CASSFIWEGETQYF. J is TRBJ2-5 and V is TRBV5-5; TRBD2 agrees at 7 bases. J was trimmed by 4 bases and V by 2 bases; bases with no gene match: 5. Germline CDR1 reads SGHKS; CDR2 reads YYEKEE (reference sequence). The CDR3 is 14 residues long. Full variable domain (outside the CDR3, taken from reference TRBV5-5 and TRBJ2-5): DAGVTQSPTHLIKTRGQQVTLRCSPISGHKSVSWYQQVLGQGPQFIFQYYEKEERGRGNFPDRFSARQFPNYSSELNVNALLLGDSALYLCASSFIWEGETQYFGPGTRLLVL.

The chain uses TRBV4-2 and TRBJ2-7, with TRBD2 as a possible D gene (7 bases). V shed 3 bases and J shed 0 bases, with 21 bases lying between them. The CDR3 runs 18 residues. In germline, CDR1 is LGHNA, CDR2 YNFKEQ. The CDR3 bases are TGTGCCAGCAGCCAGAGGGGGACATCTAGCGGACACTCCTACGAGCAGTACTTC. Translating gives CASSQRGTSSGHSYEQYF.

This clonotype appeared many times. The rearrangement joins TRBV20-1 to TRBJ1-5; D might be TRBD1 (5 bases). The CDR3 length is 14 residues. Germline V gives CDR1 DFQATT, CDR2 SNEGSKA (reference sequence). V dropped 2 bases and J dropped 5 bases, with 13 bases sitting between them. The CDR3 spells CSARKQDGHQPQHF. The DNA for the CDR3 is TGCAGTGCTAGAAAACAGGACGGACATCAGCCCCAGCATTTT.

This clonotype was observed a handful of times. CDR3 loop: CSAYIGANTEAFF. In DNA form, the CDR3 reads TGCAGTGCTTACATCGGAGCGAACACTGAAGCTTTCTTT. This chain joins TRBV20-1 and TRBJ1-1; unclear D gene. The CDR3 has 13 residues. Trimming removed 5 bases from V and 1 base from J, with 11 bases in between. Germline V gene sequence: CDR1 DFQATT, CDR2 SNEGSKA (reference sequence).

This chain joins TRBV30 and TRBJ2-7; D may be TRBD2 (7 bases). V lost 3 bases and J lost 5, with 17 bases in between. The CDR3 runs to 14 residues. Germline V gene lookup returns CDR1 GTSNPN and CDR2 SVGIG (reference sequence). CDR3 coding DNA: TGTGCCTGGAGCCTGGGGAGGGGGTCCCACGAGCAGTACTTC. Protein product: CAWSLGRGSHEQYF.

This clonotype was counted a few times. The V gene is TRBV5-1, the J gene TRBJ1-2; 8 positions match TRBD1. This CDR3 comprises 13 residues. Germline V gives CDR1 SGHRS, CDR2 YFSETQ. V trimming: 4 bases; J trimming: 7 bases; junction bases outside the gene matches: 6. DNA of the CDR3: TGCGCCAGCAGCACGGACAGGGTTTTTGGCTACACCTTC. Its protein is CASSTDRVFGYTF.

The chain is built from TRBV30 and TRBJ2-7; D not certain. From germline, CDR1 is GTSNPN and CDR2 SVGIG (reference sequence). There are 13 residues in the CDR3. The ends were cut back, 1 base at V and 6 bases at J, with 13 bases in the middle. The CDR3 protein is CAWSAVGSREQYF. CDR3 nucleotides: TGTGCCTGGAGTGCCGTGGGGTCCCGCGAGCAGTACTTC.

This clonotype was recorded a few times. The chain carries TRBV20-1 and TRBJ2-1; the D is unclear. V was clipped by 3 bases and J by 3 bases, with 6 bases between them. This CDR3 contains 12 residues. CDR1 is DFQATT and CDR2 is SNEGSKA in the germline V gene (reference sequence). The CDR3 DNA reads TGCAGTGCTAGGGGGATCTACAATGAGCAGTTCTTC. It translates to CSARGIYNEQFF.

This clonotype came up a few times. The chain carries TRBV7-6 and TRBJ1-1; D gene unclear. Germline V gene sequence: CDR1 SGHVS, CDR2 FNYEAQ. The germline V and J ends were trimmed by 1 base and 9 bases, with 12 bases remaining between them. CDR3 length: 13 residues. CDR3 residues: CASSLEGRTKAFF. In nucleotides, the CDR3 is TGTGCCAGCAGCTTAGAGGGCAGAACTAAAGCTTTCTTT.

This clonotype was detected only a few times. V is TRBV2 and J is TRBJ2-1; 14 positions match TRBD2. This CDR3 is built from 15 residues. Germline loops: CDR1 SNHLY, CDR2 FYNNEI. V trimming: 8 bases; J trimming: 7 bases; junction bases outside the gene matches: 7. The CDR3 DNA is TGTGCCAGCGGTTTGACTAGCGGGAGGGTGAATGAGCAGTTCTTC. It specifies CASGLTSGRVNEQFF.

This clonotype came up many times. CDR3 DNA sequence: TGTGCCAGCAGCTTGTGGGGGGGAGCGGGAGGCTCCTACAATGAGCAGTTCTTC. Translating gives CASSLWGGAGGSYNEQFF. V usage is TRBV5-6 and J usage is TRBJ2-1; TRBD2 matches 9 bases. This CDR3 is 18 amino acids long. Germline V lookup: CDR1 SGHDT, CDR2 YYEEEE. V was clipped by 1 base and J by 0 bases; unmatched bases: 8.

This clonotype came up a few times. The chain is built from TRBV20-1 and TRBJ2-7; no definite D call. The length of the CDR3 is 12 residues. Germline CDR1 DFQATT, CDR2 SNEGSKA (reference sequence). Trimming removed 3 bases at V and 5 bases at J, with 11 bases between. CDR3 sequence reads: CSASPGANEQYF. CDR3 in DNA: TGCAGTGCTAGCCCAGGAGCCAACGAGCAGTACTTC.

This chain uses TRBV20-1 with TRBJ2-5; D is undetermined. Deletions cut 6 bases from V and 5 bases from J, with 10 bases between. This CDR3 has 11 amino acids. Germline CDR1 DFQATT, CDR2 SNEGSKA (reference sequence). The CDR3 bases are TGCAGTGCCAGGATAAGGGAGACCCAGTACTTC. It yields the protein CSARIRETQYF.

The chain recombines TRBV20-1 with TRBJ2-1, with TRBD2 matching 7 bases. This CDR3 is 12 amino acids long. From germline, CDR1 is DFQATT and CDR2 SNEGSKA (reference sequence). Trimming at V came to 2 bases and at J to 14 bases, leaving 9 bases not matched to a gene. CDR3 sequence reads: CSARLAEKREFF. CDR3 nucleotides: TGCAGTGCTAGACTAGCGGAGAAAAGGGAGTTCTTC.

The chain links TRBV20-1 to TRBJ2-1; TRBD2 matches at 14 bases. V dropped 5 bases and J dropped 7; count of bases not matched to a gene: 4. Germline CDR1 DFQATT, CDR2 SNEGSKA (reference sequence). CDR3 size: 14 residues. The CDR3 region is CSAGLAGGTNEQFF. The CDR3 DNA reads TGCAGTGCTGGACTAGCGGGGGGAACTAATGAGCAGTTCTTC.

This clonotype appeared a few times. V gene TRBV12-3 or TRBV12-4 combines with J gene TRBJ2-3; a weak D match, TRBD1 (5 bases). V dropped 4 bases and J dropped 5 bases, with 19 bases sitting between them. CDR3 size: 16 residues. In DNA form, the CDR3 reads TGTGCCAGCAGTTGGTCGGGCGGTTGGGGCGGAGATACGCAGTATTTT. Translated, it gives CASSWSGGWGGDTQYF.

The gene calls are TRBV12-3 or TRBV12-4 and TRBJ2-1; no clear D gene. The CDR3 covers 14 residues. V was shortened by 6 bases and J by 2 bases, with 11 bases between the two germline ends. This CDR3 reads CASSDNWTYNEQFF. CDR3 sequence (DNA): TGTGCCAGCAGCGATAATTGGACCTACAATGAGCAGTTCTTC.

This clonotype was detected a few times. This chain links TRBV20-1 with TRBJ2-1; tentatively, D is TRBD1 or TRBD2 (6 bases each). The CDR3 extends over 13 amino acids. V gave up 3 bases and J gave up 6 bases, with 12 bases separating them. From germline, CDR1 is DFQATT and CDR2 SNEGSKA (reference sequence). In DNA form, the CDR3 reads TGCAGTGCTAGGTACGGAGGGGGCAATGAGCAGTTCTTC. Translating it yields CSARYGGGNEQFF.